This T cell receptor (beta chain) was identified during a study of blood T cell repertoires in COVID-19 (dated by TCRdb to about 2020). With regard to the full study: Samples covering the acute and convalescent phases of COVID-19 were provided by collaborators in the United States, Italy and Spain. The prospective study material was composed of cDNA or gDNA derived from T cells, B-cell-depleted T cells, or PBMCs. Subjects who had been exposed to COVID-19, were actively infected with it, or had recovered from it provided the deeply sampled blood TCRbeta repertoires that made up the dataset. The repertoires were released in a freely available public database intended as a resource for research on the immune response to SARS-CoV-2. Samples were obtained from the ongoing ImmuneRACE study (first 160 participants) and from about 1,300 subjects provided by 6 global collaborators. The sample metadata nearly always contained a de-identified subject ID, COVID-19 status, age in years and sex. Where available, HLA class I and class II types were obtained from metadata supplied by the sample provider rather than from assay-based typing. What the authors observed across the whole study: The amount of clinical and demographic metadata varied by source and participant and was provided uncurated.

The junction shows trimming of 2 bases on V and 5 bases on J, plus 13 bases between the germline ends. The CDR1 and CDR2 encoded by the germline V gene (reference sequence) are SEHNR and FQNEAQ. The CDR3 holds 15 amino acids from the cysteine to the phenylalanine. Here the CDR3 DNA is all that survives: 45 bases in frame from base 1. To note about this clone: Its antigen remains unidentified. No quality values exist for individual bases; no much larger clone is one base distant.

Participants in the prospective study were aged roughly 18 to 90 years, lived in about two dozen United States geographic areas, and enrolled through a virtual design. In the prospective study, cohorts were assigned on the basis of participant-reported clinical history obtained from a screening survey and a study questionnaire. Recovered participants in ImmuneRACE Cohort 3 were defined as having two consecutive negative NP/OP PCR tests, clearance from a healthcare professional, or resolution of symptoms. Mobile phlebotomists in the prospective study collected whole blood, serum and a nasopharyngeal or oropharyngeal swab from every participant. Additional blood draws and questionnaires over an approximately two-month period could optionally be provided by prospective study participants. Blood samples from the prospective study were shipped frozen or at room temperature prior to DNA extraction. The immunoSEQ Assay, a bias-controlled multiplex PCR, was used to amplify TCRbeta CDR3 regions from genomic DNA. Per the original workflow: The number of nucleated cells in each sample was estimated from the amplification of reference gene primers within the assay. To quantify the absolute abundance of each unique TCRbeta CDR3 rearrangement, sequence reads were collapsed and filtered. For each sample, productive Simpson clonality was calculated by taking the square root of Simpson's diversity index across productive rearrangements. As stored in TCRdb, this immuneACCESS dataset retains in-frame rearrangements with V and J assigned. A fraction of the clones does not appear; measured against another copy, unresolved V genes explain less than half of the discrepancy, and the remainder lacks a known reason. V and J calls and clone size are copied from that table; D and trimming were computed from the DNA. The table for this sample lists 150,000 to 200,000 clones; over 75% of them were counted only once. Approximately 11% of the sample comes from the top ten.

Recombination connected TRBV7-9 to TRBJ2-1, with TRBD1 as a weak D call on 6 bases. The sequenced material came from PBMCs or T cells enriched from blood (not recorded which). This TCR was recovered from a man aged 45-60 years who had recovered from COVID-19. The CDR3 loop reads CASSLLRQEHNEQFF. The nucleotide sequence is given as TGTGCCAGCAGCTTACTCCGACAGGAACACAATGAGCAGTTCTTC. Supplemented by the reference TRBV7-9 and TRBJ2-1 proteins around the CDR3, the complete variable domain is DTGVSQNPRHKITKRGQNVTFRCDPISEHNRLYWYRQTLGQGPEFLTYFQNEAQLEKSRLLSDRFSAERPKGSFSTLEIQRTEQGDSAMYLCASSLLRQEHNEQFFGPGTRLTVL.